This note documents a single T cell receptor beta chain sequence. Its specificity is not known. The sample belongs to a study of CXCR3-negative and CXCR3-positive naive CD8 T cells. The study made its TRB cDNA libraries by 5' RACE, adding UMI labels. For each CDR3 protein, TCRdb gives one entry from its re-call of the 5' RACE reads, without DNA. Listed are roughly 140,000 distinct CDR3 sequences; 0.25% to 0.3% falls within the top ten. Study-level points and caveats: Whereas memory cells differed, naive CXCR3-negative and CXCR3-positive cells shared similar TRBV-TRBJ usage. Greater hydrophobicity was found in TRB CDR3s of CXCR3-positive naive cells than of CXCR3-negative naive cells.

Naive CD8+ T cells were CD45RO-CCR7+CD27+CD95-. The sample taken for sequencing was naive CXCR3+ CD8+ T cells from blood. Subset here: CD45RO-CCR7+CD27+CD95- naive CD8+ T cells expressing CXCR3 (TNR3+). The receptor was derived from a human donor in good health. Some clones in this sample may be carry-over from other donors' samples.

The CDR3 loop reads CAWSDLAGYNEQFF. The rearrangement links TRBV30 to TRBJ2-1; TCRdb selects TRBD2, and the lack of DNA leaves this call unchecked. CDR1 and CDR2 from the germline V gene are GTSNPN and SVGIG (reference sequence). The CDR3 totals 14 residues.